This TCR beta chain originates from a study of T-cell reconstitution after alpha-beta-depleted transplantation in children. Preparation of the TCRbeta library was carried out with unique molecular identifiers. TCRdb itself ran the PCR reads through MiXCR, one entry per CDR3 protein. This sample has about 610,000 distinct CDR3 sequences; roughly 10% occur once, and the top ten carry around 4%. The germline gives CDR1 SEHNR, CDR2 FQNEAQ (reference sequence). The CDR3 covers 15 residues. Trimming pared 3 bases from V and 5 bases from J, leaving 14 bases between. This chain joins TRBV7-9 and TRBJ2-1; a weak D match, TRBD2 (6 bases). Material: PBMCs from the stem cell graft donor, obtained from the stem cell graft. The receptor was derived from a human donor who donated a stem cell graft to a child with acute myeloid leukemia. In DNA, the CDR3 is TGTGCCAGCAGCTTCGCGGGACTCCAAGACAATGAGCAGTTCTTC. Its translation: CASSFAGLQDNEQFF.